The T cell receptor (beta chain) described here comes from a study of cytomegalovirus exposure and HLA in healthy donors. Across the study: Sequencing of about 179 million T cells in an earlier analysis found 100 million or so unique TCR beta sequences. The study's findings and limits: Many donors carried some public TCRs, although rarity characterized most TCR sequences.

J gave up 2 bases and V 6 bases, and 4 bases lay outside the gene matches. This CDR3 comprises 14 residues. CDR1 and CDR2 from the germline V gene are SNHLY and FYNNEI. On this clone: The antigen remains unidentified.

It was with 60 Vbeta and 13 Jbeta primers that the PCR ran. This table comes from immunoSEQ multiplex PCR, and its TCRdb copy is limited to in-frame clones, with some not included. This sample has about 170,000 clones; approximately 72% occur once, and the top ten carry roughly 2.5%. The sequencing sample was made of PBMCs. The TCR comes from a human donor in good health. V and J are TRBV2 and TRBJ1-1; 9 bases align to TRBD1. The CDR3 coding sequence is TGTGCCAGCAGCCGGGACAGGGACAACACTGAAGCTTTCTTT. Its translation is CASSRDRDNTEAFF.